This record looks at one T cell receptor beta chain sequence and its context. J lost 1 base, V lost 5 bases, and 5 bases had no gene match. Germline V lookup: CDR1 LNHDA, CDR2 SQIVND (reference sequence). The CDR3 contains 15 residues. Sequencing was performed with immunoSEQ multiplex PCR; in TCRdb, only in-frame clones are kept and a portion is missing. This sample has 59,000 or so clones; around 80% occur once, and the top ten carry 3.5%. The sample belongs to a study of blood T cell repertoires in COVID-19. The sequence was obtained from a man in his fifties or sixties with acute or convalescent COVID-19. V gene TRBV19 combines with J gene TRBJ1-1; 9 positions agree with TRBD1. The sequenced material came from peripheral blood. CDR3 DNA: TGTGCCAGTAGTTTGGGGACAGGGTCGAACACTGAAGCTTTCTTT. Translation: CASSLGTGSNTEAFF.